Listed below are T cell receptor beta chains from one sample, sequenced in a study of a mutant IDH1 vaccine in newly diagnosed glioma. Data came from immunoSEQ multiplex PCR; TCRdb stores just in-frame clones and leaves some out. The sample has around 51,000 clones, over 75% seen once; the top ten hold about 1.7%. These receptors lack a known antigen. Here the sequenced sample was PBMCs, taken from a glioma patient whose treatment included an IDH1 peptide vaccine. These TCRs come from a middle-aged woman with glioma. Both conserved end residues are trimmed from each CDR3. Size is omitted from some rows. Given values are once, few, many or a class for expanded clones.

j_call: TRBJ1-1
v_call: TRBV10-1
clone_size: -
cdr3_aa: ASSLMMNTEAF

j_call: TRBJ1-1
v_call: TRBV6-5
clone_size: -
cdr3_aa: ASSYQGMNTEAF

j_call: TRBJ1-2
v_call: TRBV9
clone_size: -
cdr3_aa: ASSVAPGNYGYT

j_call: TRBJ2-5
v_call: TRBV6-5
clone_size: -
cdr3_aa: ASSYTSGGAETQY

j_call: TRBJ2-2
v_call: TRBV14
clone_size: -
cdr3_aa: ASSQVGVTGELF

j_call: TRBJ2-3
v_call: TRBV5-6
clone_size: few
cdr3_aa: ASSWGGTSTDTQY

j_call: TRBJ2-3
v_call: TRBV13
clone_size: once
cdr3_aa: ASSLRGGQDTQY

j_call: TRBJ2-5
v_call: TRBV19
clone_size: -
cdr3_aa: ASTPGGRARETQY

j_call: TRBJ2-7
v_call: TRBV5-4
clone_size: -
cdr3_aa: ASSLAPGPYEQY

j_call: TRBJ2-7
v_call: TRBV7-6
clone_size: -
cdr3_aa: ASSSDSRAYEQY

j_call: TRBJ1-2
v_call: TRBV7-2
clone_size: -
cdr3_aa: ASSSNYGYT

j_call: TRBJ1-6
v_call: TRBV30
clone_size: -
cdr3_aa: AWSGTRNNSPLH

j_call: TRBJ2-3
v_call: TRBV14
clone_size: -
cdr3_aa: ASSQRTSGGRGTDTQY

j_call: TRBJ2-7
v_call: TRBV5-1
clone_size: -
cdr3_aa: ASSPQGESYEQY

j_call: TRBJ1-2
v_call: TRBV5-1
clone_size: -
cdr3_aa: ASSPPSGGYT

j_call: TRBJ2-7
v_call: TRBV4-1
clone_size: -
cdr3_aa: ASSLRGAYEQY

j_call: TRBJ1-5
v_call: TRBV7-9
clone_size: few
cdr3_aa: ASSLGYQPQH

j_call: TRBJ2-7
v_call: TRBV30
clone_size: -
cdr3_aa: AWSVSAVWGEQY

j_call: TRBJ2-3
v_call: TRBV2
clone_size: -
cdr3_aa: ASSGVLDTQY

j_call: TRBJ2-5
v_call: TRBV7-2
clone_size: -
cdr3_aa: ASSDFRQGQETQY

j_call: TRBJ1-6
v_call: TRBV7-9
clone_size: -
cdr3_aa: ASSPTDYNSPLH

j_call: TRBJ1-6
v_call: TRBV7-2
clone_size: -
cdr3_aa: ASSLSGQSPLH

j_call: TRBJ2-7
v_call: TRBV7-8
clone_size: -
cdr3_aa: ASSLERGREQY

j_call: TRBJ2-5
v_call: TRBV4-1
clone_size: -
cdr3_aa: ASSRGGGLAGGKETQY

j_call: TRBJ1-5
v_call: TRBV19
clone_size: -
cdr3_aa: ASSIRGGDQPQH

j_call: TRBJ2-1
v_call: TRBV10-3
clone_size: -
cdr3_aa: AISESPGDEQF

j_call: TRBJ2-1
v_call: TRBV5-1
clone_size: -
cdr3_aa: ASSQGGNSYNEQF

j_call: TRBJ2-3
v_call: TRBV5-4
clone_size: once
cdr3_aa: ASSLETSSDTQY

j_call: TRBJ1-1
v_call: TRBV6-5
clone_size: -
cdr3_aa: ASSYPGANTEAF

j_call: TRBJ1-1
v_call: TRBV5-1
clone_size: -
cdr3_aa: ASSLAGKGDTEAF

j_call: TRBJ1-1
v_call: TRBV19
clone_size: medium-sized
cdr3_aa: ASSPGGGPEAF

j_call: TRBJ1-5
v_call: TRBV19
clone_size: few
cdr3_aa: ASSIGEQPQH

j_call: TRBJ2-1
v_call: TRBV7-2
clone_size: -
cdr3_aa: ASSLGQDNEQF

j_call: TRBJ2-2
v_call: TRBV5-1
clone_size: few
cdr3_aa: ASSLISGDTGELF

j_call: TRBJ2-7
v_call: TRBV5-1
clone_size: -
cdr3_aa: ASSGLAGSSYEQY

j_call: TRBJ1-2
v_call: TRBV5-1
clone_size: -
cdr3_aa: ASSLYPGTFYGYT

j_call: TRBJ1-2
v_call: TRBV29-1
clone_size: -
cdr3_aa: SVPDRAKGYT

j_call: TRBJ2-1
v_call: TRBV4-3
clone_size: few
cdr3_aa: ASSQDRAAGRYNEQF

j_call: TRBJ1-5
v_call: TRBV6-1
clone_size: -
cdr3_aa: ASGSEGENQPQH

j_call: TRBJ2-1
v_call: TRBV4-1
clone_size: -
cdr3_aa: ASSVSFLYNEQF

j_call: TRBJ1-2
v_call: TRBV7-9
clone_size: -
cdr3_aa: ASSLGTGYGYT

j_call: TRBJ1-1
v_call: TRBV5-4
clone_size: few
cdr3_aa: ASSMGASRNTEAF

j_call: TRBJ1-3
v_call: TRBV2
clone_size: -
cdr3_aa: ASSEQQGGSGNTIY